The 5 T cell receptor beta chains below all came from one sample that was sequenced in a study of shared clonotypes between healthy human individuals. Positively selected for CCR7, the CD45RO-negative cells used as naive CD8 cells excluded terminally differentiated effector memory CD45RA+ cells. The method was immunoSEQ multiplex PCR; TCRdb's version includes in-frame clones alone and lacks a portion of them. The table records 2 million or so clones, around 96% of them present only once. Sequenced: naive CD8+ T cells sorted from blood. These receptors were obtained from a man between 18 and 29 years old in good health.

Here the CDR3 reads CASSLSYKGGGYEQYF. In DNA, the CDR3 is TGTGCCAGCAGTTTGTCCTACAAAGGGGGAGGATACGAGCAGTACTTC. The chain combines TRBV28 with TRBJ2-7; D may match TRBD1 or TRBD2 (6 bases each). Germline loops: CDR1 MDHEN, CDR2 SYDVKM. The CDR3 consists of 16 residues. V lost 3 bases and J 4 bases, leaving 19 bases between the germline ends.

Comment on this clone: A junction boundary mismatches the germline segment, possibly from a read error. V usage is TRBV7-7 and J usage is TRBJ2-3; D is ambiguous. Germline CDR1 SSHAT, CDR2 FNYEAQ (reference sequence). The CDR3 length is 14 residues. The DNA of the CDR3 is TGTGCTAGCAGCTTAGGAACCCACACAGATACGCAGTATTTT. As protein: CASSLGTHTDTQYF.

V is TRBV2 and J is TRBJ2-7; maybe TRBD2 (5 bases). Trimming removed 3 bases at V and 0 bases at J, with 9 bases between. The CDR3 extends over 14 amino acids. Germline V gene sequence: CDR1 SNHLY, CDR2 FYNNEI. CDR3 sequence reads: CASSDADFSYEQYF. CDR3 nucleotide sequence: TGTGCCAGCAGTGATGCGGACTTCTCCTACGAGCAGTACTTC.

V gene TRBV5-1 combines with J gene TRBJ1-5, with no clear D. There are 14 residues in the CDR3. CDR1 is SGHRS and CDR2 is YFSETQ in the germline V gene. Trimming took 4 bases from V and 0 from J, leaving 8 bases between them. The CDR3 here is CASSPGPSNQPQHF. CDR3 sequence (DNA): TGCGCCAGCAGCCCGGGCCCTAGCAATCAGCCCCAGCATTTT.

The V call is TRBV5-4, the J call TRBJ2-4, with D tentatively TRBD2 (5 bases). Trimming stripped 0 bases from V and 5 bases from J, with 24 bases between. Germline-derived CDR1 and CDR2 are SGHNT and YYREEE (reference sequence). This CDR3 has 19 residues. As DNA, the CDR3 is TGTGCCAGCAGCTTGGGGTCGGGGTTATCGTATTTGGACGAAAACATTCAGTACTTC. Its protein product is CASSLGSGLSYLDENIQYF.